Listed below are T cell receptor beta chains from one sample, sequenced in a study of T cells in Graves' hyperthyroidism and ophthalmopathy. TCRdb re-analysed the multiplex PCR reads in MiXCR, keeping a single row per CDR3 protein. Of 650,000 to 850,000 distinct CDR3 sequences listed, around 20% are singletons. The material sequenced was blood. The receptors come from a woman aged 45 to 65 with Graves' hyperthyroidism that later progressed to Graves' ophthalmopathy. Each CDR3 is given without its conserved first and last residue. A D gene is named only where the DNA matches it firmly.

>TRBV15|NA
ATSRAKGGSAPLH
>TRBV19|NA
ASSARDNYQPQH
>TRBV20-1|NA
SASRSSGNTIY
>TRBV2|NA
ASSESQLYSYEQY
>TRBV6-1|NA
ASSEFSWGPNHNEQF
>TRBV20-1|TRBD2
SARRSSGGTDTQY
>TRBV5-1|NA
ASSGTQSNNSPLH
>TRBV20-1|NA
SATDPLSSYEQY
>TRBV20-1|TRBD1
SASPGTGGTGELF
>TRBV11-2|TRBD1
ASSPYVQGATDTQY
>TRBV10-2|NA
ASSEVGVLNQPQH
>TRBV7-6|NA
ASSLGGPNNEQF
>TRBV20-1|NA
SARDAGTHRNQPQH
>TRBV7-3|TRBD2
ASSLTSGTSIPDTQY
>TRBV6-1|NA
ASSELGSYEQY
>TRBV20-1|NA
SARDPANSNQPQH
>TRBV7-9|NA
ASSPAQTSHYEQY
>TRBV19|NA
ASSMGTLYGYT
>TRBV11-3|TRBD1
ASSGDRMNTGELF
>TRBV6-5|NA
ASSYWQERF
>TRBV11-2|TRBD1
ASGDRGPTGELF
>TRBV5-1|NA
ASSLGSRRVDGGYT
>TRBV10-2|NA
ASGGPSEAF
>TRBV29-1|NA
SVGKWGEDTEAF
>TRBV29-1|NA
SVEQGDGYT
>TRBV6-1|NA
ASSRGLVSGTGELF
>TRBV3-1|NA
ASSRGEAFYGYT
>TRBV27|TRBD1
ASSSGTGAAAVTNYGYT
>TRBV11-3|NA
ASSLDTGGQLSPEQF
>TRBV3-1|NA
ASSPTGLAEAF
>TRBV18|NA
ASSTGWGTEAF
>TRBV6-9|TRBD1
ASSSPGGVNTEAF
>TRBV7-2|NA
ASSLASGGLGTQY
>TRBV4-1|NA
ASSQDSPGAPYGYT
>TRBV5-6|TRBD1
ASSSGTGESNQPQH
>TRBV5-4|TRBD1
ASSAGQVGMNTEAF
>TRBV7-9|TRBD1
ASSQTGESNEQF
>TRBV7-8|NA
ASSLPTVSGNTIY
>TRBV3-1|NA
ASSQVYSGELF
>TRBV15|NA
ATSRDRATDEQY
>TRBV10-2|NA
AIRQGGTYEQY
>TRBV4-1|TRBD2
ASSQAWRGATGELF
>TRBV14|NA
ASSLSGRSEQF
>TRBV12-3/TRBV12-4|NA
ASSRTDIANTGELF
>TRBV25-1|NA
ASSEVGTEANEKLF
>TRBV3-1|NA
ASSQEQGIYGYT
>TRBV7-9|NA
ASSFLRGSYNEQF
>TRBV3-1|TRBD1
ASSQVGTGITEAF
>TRBV29-1|NA
SVAYGRSTDTQY
>TRBV2|NA
ASSDVRGSNQPQH
>TRBV11-2|TRBD2
ASTPPGSGGAGEQY
>TRBV15|TRBD2
ATSRVSAGGGTDTQY
>TRBV12-3/TRBV12-4|NA
ASRLTGQGTNEKLF
>TRBV6-1|NA
ASSTVPEASPLH
>TRBV15|TRBD2
ATSRGFGGVHEQY
>TRBV7-6|NA
ASSLRGRDKARGTEAF
>TRBV6-4|TRBD1
ASSRTFTTGGYEQY
>TRBV24-1|NA
ATSDSGAISYNEQF
>TRBV3-1|NA
ASSQRGADYNEQF